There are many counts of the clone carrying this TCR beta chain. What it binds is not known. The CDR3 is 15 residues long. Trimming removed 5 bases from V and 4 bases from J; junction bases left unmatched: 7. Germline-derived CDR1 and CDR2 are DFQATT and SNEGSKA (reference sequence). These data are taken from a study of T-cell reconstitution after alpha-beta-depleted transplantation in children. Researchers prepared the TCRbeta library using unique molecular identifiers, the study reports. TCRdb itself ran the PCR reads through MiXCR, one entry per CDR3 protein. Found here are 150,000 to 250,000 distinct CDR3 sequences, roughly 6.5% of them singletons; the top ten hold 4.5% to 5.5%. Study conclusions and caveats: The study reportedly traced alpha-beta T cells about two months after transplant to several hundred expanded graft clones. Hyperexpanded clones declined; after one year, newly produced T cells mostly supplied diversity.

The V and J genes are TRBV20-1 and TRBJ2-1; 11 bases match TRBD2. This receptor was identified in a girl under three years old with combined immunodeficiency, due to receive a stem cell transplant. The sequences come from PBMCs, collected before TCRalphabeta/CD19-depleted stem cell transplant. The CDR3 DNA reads TGCAGTGCTCCGCCCACTAGCGGGAGTTACAATGAGCAGTTCTTC. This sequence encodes CSAPPTSGSYNEQFF.